A selection of T cell receptor beta chains follows, all from one sample in a study of immune heterogeneity within non-small cell lung tumors. Using its own MiXCR run on the multiplex PCR reads, TCRdb lists one record per CDR3 protein. The table records about 16,000 distinct CDR3 sequences, 28% of them present only once. Sequenced sample: lung tumor tissue. These receptors originate from a man between 40 and 49 years old with non-small cell lung cancer. Each CDR3 is given with its conserved first and last residue. The order of the fields is CDR3 protein, CDR3 length, V gene, J gene.

cdr3_aa: CASSFGNTDTQYF
cdr3_length: 13
v_call: TRBV12-3/TRBV12-4
j_call: TRBJ2-3

cdr3_aa: CARSSTGTSGQTQYF
cdr3_length: 15
v_call: TRBV11-2
j_call: TRBJ2-5

cdr3_aa: CAISGIVNEQFF
cdr3_length: 12
v_call: TRBV10-3
j_call: TRBJ2-1

cdr3_aa: CASRYSRQEFYGYTF
cdr3_length: 15
v_call: TRBV6-5
j_call: TRBJ1-2

cdr3_aa: CASSNQGANYGYTF
cdr3_length: 14
v_call: TRBV12-3/TRBV12-4
j_call: TRBJ1-2

cdr3_aa: CASSPTPGRTYEQYF
cdr3_length: 15
v_call: TRBV28
j_call: TRBJ2-7

cdr3_aa: CASQGLLNTEAFF
cdr3_length: 13
v_call: TRBV19
j_call: TRBJ1-1

cdr3_aa: CASRVWGQGANYQPQHF
cdr3_length: 17
v_call: TRBV12-3/TRBV12-4
j_call: TRBJ1-5

cdr3_aa: CAWVSRYYGYTF
cdr3_length: 12
v_call: TRBV30
j_call: TRBJ1-2

cdr3_aa: CASSPRGGGQAIQYF
cdr3_length: 15
v_call: TRBV28
j_call: TRBJ2-4

cdr3_aa: CATFTSVYDNEQFF
cdr3_length: 14
v_call: TRBV2
j_call: TRBJ2-1

cdr3_aa: CASRGKTSGTREQYF
cdr3_length: 15
v_call: TRBV6-1
j_call: TRBJ2-7

cdr3_aa: CASSLALMSGGSRETQYF
cdr3_length: 18
v_call: TRBV11-2
j_call: TRBJ2-5

cdr3_aa: CASSLFEHGYTF
cdr3_length: 12
v_call: TRBV12-3/TRBV12-4
j_call: TRBJ1-2

cdr3_aa: CASSLVAGGPGTSDEQFF
cdr3_length: 18
v_call: TRBV7-9
j_call: TRBJ2-1

cdr3_aa: CASSPPPGTGVSEAFF
cdr3_length: 16
v_call: TRBV7-6
j_call: TRBJ1-1

cdr3_aa: CASSLGGAGPTNEQFF
cdr3_length: 16
v_call: TRBV28
j_call: TRBJ2-1

cdr3_aa: CASSERDSGETQYF
cdr3_length: 14
v_call: TRBV6-1
j_call: TRBJ2-5

cdr3_aa: CASSQEGADLAELTDTQYF
cdr3_length: 19
v_call: TRBV4-2
j_call: TRBJ2-3

cdr3_aa: CASSSSLSSYNSPLHF
cdr3_length: 16
v_call: TRBV27
j_call: TRBJ1-6

cdr3_aa: CASSPQVGYRGVDEQYF
cdr3_length: 17
v_call: TRBV28
j_call: TRBJ2-7

cdr3_aa: CASGQGTGANVLTF
cdr3_length: 14
v_call: TRBV7-9
j_call: TRBJ2-6

cdr3_aa: CASSQVGQVQYF
cdr3_length: 12
v_call: TRBV4-1
j_call: TRBJ2-7

cdr3_aa: CASSSRDSSLRGEKLFF
cdr3_length: 17
v_call: TRBV7-9
j_call: TRBJ1-4

cdr3_aa: CASSFNPDGEKLFF
cdr3_length: 14
v_call: TRBV5-1
j_call: TRBJ1-4

cdr3_aa: CASSPGVGDRYGYTF
cdr3_length: 15
v_call: TRBV3-1
j_call: TRBJ1-2

cdr3_aa: CASSDPQARSGGYTF
cdr3_length: 15
v_call: TRBV24-1
j_call: TRBJ1-2

cdr3_aa: CASSPAGGGDYEQYF
cdr3_length: 15
v_call: TRBV7-9
j_call: TRBJ2-7

cdr3_aa: CASSQVGGANVLSF
cdr3_length: 14
v_call: TRBV14
j_call: TRBJ2-6

cdr3_aa: CASSSGRGTYEQYF
cdr3_length: 14
v_call: TRBV11-2
j_call: TRBJ2-7

cdr3_aa: CASSLAPVSYEQYF
cdr3_length: 14
v_call: TRBV6-5
j_call: TRBJ2-7

cdr3_aa: CASSSAGGNTEAFF
cdr3_length: 14
v_call: TRBV6-2/TRBV6-3
j_call: TRBJ1-1

cdr3_aa: CASSLAHRVTDTQYF
cdr3_length: 15
v_call: TRBV11-1
j_call: TRBJ2-3

cdr3_aa: CASSLDGGYTKAFF
cdr3_length: 14
v_call: TRBV11-2
j_call: TRBJ1-1

cdr3_aa: CASRLAGYNEQFF
cdr3_length: 13
v_call: TRBV27
j_call: TRBJ2-1

cdr3_aa: CSARGLWPKEEKLFF
cdr3_length: 15
v_call: TRBV20-1
j_call: TRBJ1-4

cdr3_aa: CASSEDGAPVLPQYF
cdr3_length: 15
v_call: TRBV5-1
j_call: TRBJ2-7

cdr3_aa: CASSFCQGLNEQFF
cdr3_length: 14
v_call: TRBV5-1
j_call: TRBJ2-1

cdr3_aa: CASSSITGGMNTEAFF
cdr3_length: 16
v_call: TRBV7-9
j_call: TRBJ1-1

cdr3_aa: CASSLVWGGTGSYEQYF
cdr3_length: 17
v_call: TRBV11-2
j_call: TRBJ2-7

cdr3_aa: CASPRRSPIYGYTF
cdr3_length: 14
v_call: TRBV6-4
j_call: TRBJ1-2

cdr3_aa: CAWTSGLVLSEQYF
cdr3_length: 14
v_call: TRBV30
j_call: TRBJ2-7

cdr3_aa: CATSDSTGARSYNEQFF
cdr3_length: 17
v_call: TRBV24-1
j_call: TRBJ2-1

cdr3_aa: CASKRDGAYEQYF
cdr3_length: 13
v_call: TRBV12-3/TRBV12-4
j_call: TRBJ2-7

cdr3_aa: CASSRGTRGLEQFF
cdr3_length: 14
v_call: TRBV6-1
j_call: TRBJ2-1

cdr3_aa: CSANQGAPNQPQHF
cdr3_length: 14
v_call: TRBV20-1
j_call: TRBJ1-5

cdr3_aa: CASRGRNNEKLFF
cdr3_length: 13
v_call: TRBV12-3/TRBV12-4
j_call: TRBJ1-4

cdr3_aa: CATSFSLVGGDLSSYNSPLHF
cdr3_length: 21
v_call: TRBV19
j_call: TRBJ1-6

cdr3_aa: CASSFGTLPNEKLFF
cdr3_length: 15
v_call: TRBV11-1
j_call: TRBJ1-4

cdr3_aa: CSAGRPGLAGGLIGQFF
cdr3_length: 17
v_call: TRBV29-1
j_call: TRBJ2-1

cdr3_aa: CASSLGLGNTGELFF
cdr3_length: 15
v_call: TRBV7-2
j_call: TRBJ2-2

cdr3_aa: CASRVERANTEAFF
cdr3_length: 14
v_call: TRBV6-1
j_call: TRBJ1-1

cdr3_aa: CASSPQGAADTGELFF
cdr3_length: 16
v_call: TRBV12-3/TRBV12-4
j_call: TRBJ2-2

cdr3_aa: CASSYSMGRESYEQYF
cdr3_length: 16
v_call: TRBV6-6
j_call: TRBJ2-7

cdr3_aa: CASSGTRRGNQPQHF
cdr3_length: 15
v_call: TRBV2
j_call: TRBJ1-5

cdr3_aa: CASSIDRGNSPLHF
cdr3_length: 14
v_call: TRBV19
j_call: TRBJ1-6

cdr3_aa: CASSNRDSPATQYF
cdr3_length: 14
v_call: TRBV7-8
j_call: TRBJ2-5

cdr3_aa: CASSLDGALLNEQYF
cdr3_length: 15
v_call: TRBV7-9
j_call: TRBJ2-7

cdr3_aa: CASRGTGWNTEAFF
cdr3_length: 14
v_call: TRBV12-3/TRBV12-4
j_call: TRBJ1-1

cdr3_aa: CASTKRGRGTYSNQPQHF
cdr3_length: 18
v_call: TRBV6-1
j_call: TRBJ1-5